Listed below are T cell receptor beta chains from one sample, sequenced in a study of cytomegalovirus exposure and HLA in healthy donors. Measured with immunoSEQ multiplex PCR; TCRdb has only the in-frame clones, and not every one. The table includes roughly 95,000 clones, 60% to 85% detected once. Specimen: PBMCs. The receptors shown here come from a young man in good health and CMV-seropositive. The CDR3 runs from the conserved cysteine through the conserved F or W. Each record gives: V gene, clone size, J gene, D gene, CDR3 protein, CDR3 DNA. D genes are given only for firm matches. Not all rows give a size; the values are once, few, many and, for expanded clones, a class.

v_gene: TRBV6-1
abundance: -
j_gene: TRBJ2-5
d_gene: -
CDR3aa: CASKRPKASLETQYF
CDR3nt: TGTGCCAGCAAGCGTCCAAAGGCATCGTTAGAGACCCAGTACTTC

v_gene: TRBV5-1
abundance: few
j_gene: TRBJ1-1
d_gene: -
CDR3aa: CASSLNSPAGGTEAFF
CDR3nt: TGCGCCAGCAGCTTGAATAGTCCGGCCGGGGGCACTGAAGCTTTCTTT

v_gene: TRBV5-4
abundance: -
j_gene: TRBJ2-2
d_gene: TRBD2
CDR3aa: CASSQGLAGNTGELFF
CDR3nt: TGTGCCAGCAGCCAGGGACTAGCGGGAAACACCGGGGAGCTGTTTTTT

v_gene: TRBV11-2
abundance: -
j_gene: TRBJ1-1
d_gene: TRBD1
CDR3aa: CASSRDRGEAFF
CDR3nt: TGTGCCAGCAGCCGGGACAGGGGCGAAGCTTTCTTT

v_gene: TRBV6-6
abundance: -
j_gene: TRBJ2-1
d_gene: TRBD2
CDR3aa: CASRIGGAKDEQFF
CDR3nt: TGTGCCAGCAGGATCGGGGGGGCCAAGGATGAGCAGTTCTTC

v_gene: TRBV19
abundance: -
j_gene: TRBJ1-2
d_gene: -
CDR3aa: CASSSLQGESMRYTF
CDR3nt: TGTGCCAGTAGTAGTCTCCAGGGCGAATCTATGCGGTACACCTTC

v_gene: TRBV4-2
abundance: -
j_gene: TRBJ1-6
d_gene: TRBD1
CDR3aa: CASSQDTQGANFGPLHF
CDR3nt: TGTGCCAGCAGCCAAGATACGCAGGGGGCTAACTTTGGACCCCTCCACTTT

v_gene: TRBV25-1
abundance: -
j_gene: TRBJ2-3
d_gene: TRBD2
CDR3aa: CASSALGLAGGNTQYF
CDR3nt: TGTGCCAGCAGTGCTCTGGGACTAGCGGGAGGGAATACGCAGTATTTT

v_gene: TRBV4-3
abundance: -
j_gene: TRBJ2-7
d_gene: -
CDR3aa: CASSRTSDRSSYEQYF
CDR3nt: TGCGCCAGCAGCCGAACCTCCGATAGGAGCTCCTACGAGCAGTACTTC

v_gene: TRBV19
abundance: -
j_gene: TRBJ2-5
d_gene: TRBD2
CDR3aa: CASSPAWAGGETQYF
CDR3nt: TGTGCCAGTAGTCCAGCCTGGGCCGGGGGGGAGACCCAGTACTTC

v_gene: TRBV29-1
abundance: -
j_gene: TRBJ1-1
d_gene: TRBD1
CDR3aa: CSVTVGTGATEAFF
CDR3nt: TGCAGCGTTACCGTGGGCACAGGGGCCACTGAAGCTTTCTTT